The T cell receptor (beta chain) under discussion was sequenced for a study of blood T cell repertoires in COVID-19. Authors' processing steps: Nucleated cell number was recorded as an estimate derived from reference gene primer amplification. Profiled with immunoSEQ multiplex PCR; TCRdb holds only in-frame clones, not every one. V, J and clone size derive from that table, while D and trimming were established from the DNA sequence. Of 160,000 or so clones listed, 65% to 85% are singletons. Enrolled through a virtual design, the participants were between 18 and 89 years of age and came from roughly 22 US areas. CDR1 is KGHSH, CDR2 LQKENI, per germline. V lost 2 bases and J 5 bases, leaving 15 bases between the germline ends. This CDR3 has 15 residues.

This TCR came from a woman aged 40 to 49 with acute COVID-19. The rearrangement joins TRBV18 to TRBJ1-2; unclear D gene. The specimen sequenced was PBMCs or T cells enriched from blood (not recorded which). CDR3 DNA: TGTGCCAGCTCACCAATGGCGAACCGCGGATATGGCTACACCTTC. This encodes CASSPMANRGYGYTF.